Below, 19 T cell receptor beta chains from the same sample are listed, as sequenced in a study of T cell changes during pregnancy in multiple sclerosis. The protocol was immunoSEQ multiplex PCR, while the TCRdb copy is restricted to in-frame clones and leaves out a portion. Of 85,000 to 110,000 clones detected, about 90% appear once; the ten largest clones hold 0.9% to 0.95%. Specimen: peripheral blood, collected after pregnancy. These TCRs come from a female donor with multiple sclerosis, enrolled in a pregnancy study.

The genes are TRBV19 and TRBJ2-2; no firm D call. V lost 5 bases, J lost 6 bases, and 4 bases lay in between. Germline loops: CDR1 LNHDA, CDR2 SQIVND (reference sequence). CDR3 length equals 11 residues. The CDR3 here is CASSYSGELFF. For the CDR3, the DNA is TGTGCCAGTAGTTACTCCGGGGAGCTGTTTTTT.

J is TRBJ1-2 and V is TRBV30, with TRBD1 as a possible D gene (5 bases). CDR3 length equals 15 residues. Germline CDR1 reads GTSNPN; CDR2 reads SVGIG (reference sequence). Trimming removed 4 bases at V and 8 bases at J, with 23 bases between. The chain's CDR3 is CAWNPPWRGNQGYTF. CDR3 sequence (DNA): TGTGCCTGGAATCCCCCGTGGAGGGGTAATCAAGGCTACACCTTC.

The CDR3 spells CASRGTGANVLTF. CDR3 DNA sequence: TGTGCCAGCCGGGGGACTGGGGCCAACGTCCTGACTTTC. The J gene is TRBJ2-6, the V gene TRBV6-5; tentatively, D is TRBD2 (6 bases). CDR3 size: 13 residues. V lost 8 bases to trimming and J lost 2 bases, with 7 bases between them. Germline lookup yields CDR1 MNHEY and CDR2 SVGAGI.

The chain has TRBV4-2 and TRBJ1-5, with 7 positions matching TRBD1. Germline lookup yields CDR1 LGHNA and CDR2 YNFKEQ. The CDR3 totals 16 residues. Trimming cost V 4 bases and J 1 base; bases outside gene matches: 7. CDR3: CASSRDRDKSNQPQHF. The CDR3 nucleotides read TGTGCCAGCAGCCGTGACAGGGACAAGAGCAATCAGCCCCAGCATTTT.

The chain links TRBV5-1 to TRBJ1-1; D not resolved. CDR3 size: 14 residues. V lost 0 bases and J 0 bases, leaving 6 bases between the germline ends. The germline CDR1 and CDR2 sequences are SGHRS and YFSETQ. In DNA, the CDR3 is TGCGCCAGCAGCTTGGCCAGTCTGAACACTGAAGCTTTCTTT. Residues: CASSLASLNTEAFF.

The chain is built from TRBV29-1 and TRBJ1-5; 7 nucleotides match TRBD1. This CDR3 spans 12 amino acids. Germline lookup yields CDR1 SQVTM and CDR2 ANQGSEA. The trim removed 7 bases at V and 4 bases at J, leaving 4 bases unmatched. CDR3 in DNA: TGCAGCGCCCAGACAGGGAATCAGCCCCAGCATTTT. Its translation: CSAQTGNQPQHF.

V and J are TRBV6-4 and TRBJ1-1; maybe TRBD1 (5 bases). Trimming cost V 0 bases and J 9 bases, with 11 bases left between them. This CDR3 contains 13 residues. Germline loops: CDR1 MRHNA, CDR2 SNTAGT. Here the CDR3 reads CASSDSGGTKAFF. The DNA for the CDR3 is TGTGCCAGCAGTGACTCGGGAGGGACTAAAGCTTTCTTT.

The chain links TRBV28 to TRBJ1-1, with 12 nucleotides matching TRBD1. CDR3 length: 15 residues. Germline CDR1 reads MDHEN; CDR2 reads SYDVKM. V dropped 0 bases and J dropped 4; count of bases not matched to a gene: 0. The CDR3 sequence: CASSLWGQGATEAFF. The CDR3 DNA sequence: TGTGCCAGCAGTTTATGGGGACAGGGGGCCACTGAAGCTTTCTTT.

The chain uses TRBV19 and TRBJ2-1; TRBD1 aligns across 11 bases. The CDR3 contains 16 residues. Germline V lookup: CDR1 LNHDA, CDR2 SQIVND (reference sequence). The junction had 14 bases not matched to a gene; V was cut back by 11 bases and J by 5 bases. The CDR3 is CASGGTGGPINNEQFF. The CDR3 region has the DNA TGTGCCTCAGGCGGGACAGGGGGTCCTATAAACAATGAGCAGTTCTTC.

CDR3 residues: CASSLDGVATNYGYTF. CDR3 nucleotide sequence: TGCGCCAGCAGCTTGGACGGAGTCGCTACTAACTATGGCTACACCTTC. The genes are TRBV5-1 and TRBJ1-2; the D is unclear. This CDR3 is built from 16 residues. Per the germline V gene, CDR1 is SGHRS and CDR2 is YFSETQ. V was shortened by 0 bases and J by 0 bases, with 12 bases between the two germline ends.

This sequence joins TRBV5-4 and TRBJ2-5, with 9 bases matching TRBD2. V was pared by 4 bases and J by 5 bases, with 9 bases of the junction left unmatched. Germline V CDR1 and CDR2: SGHNT, YYREEE (reference sequence). CDR3 length: 15 amino acids. The DNA of the CDR3 is TGTGCCAGCAGCCTCGAAAGCGGGGGGCGGGAGACCCAGTACTTC. Residues: CASSLESGGRETQYF.

J is TRBJ2-3 and V is TRBV15; 10 bases match TRBD2. Germline CDR1 and CDR2: LNHNV and YYDKDF (reference sequence). CDR3 length: 15 residues. V trimming: 0 bases; J trimming: 3 bases; junction bases outside the gene matches: 0. CDR3 in amino acids: CATSREAGGTDTQYF. DNA for the CDR3: TGTGCCACCAGCAGAGAAGCGGGGGGGACAGATACGCAGTATTTT. Complete variable domain (other parts from reference TRBV15 and TRBJ2-3): DAMVIQNPRYQVTQFGKPVTLSCSQTLNHNVMYWYQQKSSQAPKLLFHYYDKDFNNEADTPDNFQSRRPNTSFCFLDIRSPGLGDTAMYLCATSREAGGTDTQYFGPGTRLTVL.

This chain links TRBV4-1 with TRBJ1-6, with D possibly matching TRBD1 (6 bases). The germline CDR1 and CDR2 sequences are MGHRA and YSYEKL. There are 15 residues in the CDR3. With 0 bases removed from V and 8 bases from J, the gap between germline ends came to 11 bases. CDR3 in DNA: TGCGCCAGCAGCCAAGATCAGGGGTGGGATTCACCCCTCCACTTT. Translation gives CASSQDQGWDSPLHF.

As DNA, the CDR3 is TGTGCCAGTAGCAGACTAGGGAGCTCCTACAATGAGCAGTTCTTC. This encodes CASSRLGSSYNEQFF. V and J are TRBV19 and TRBJ2-1; maybe TRBD2 (6 bases). Per the germline V gene, CDR1 is LNHDA and CDR2 is SQIVND (reference sequence). Trimming shortened V by 6 bases and J by 0 bases, and 12 bases separated the two germline ends. The CDR3 consists of 15 residues.

The chain couples TRBV7-8 to TRBJ1-5; no clear D. The CDR3 contains 15 residues. Between the trimmed V and J ends, which lost 6 bases and 2 bases, there was a span of 14 bases. Germline assignment: CDR1 SGHVS and CDR2 FQNEAQ. For the CDR3, the DNA is TGTGCCAGCAGACCGTTCCCGCGAGGCAATCAGCCCCAGCATTTT. Residues: CASRPFPRGNQPQHF.

This chain connects TRBV2 to TRBJ2-1; 11 bases match TRBD2. Germline V CDR1 and CDR2: SNHLY, FYNNEI. The CDR3 totals 15 residues. The V segment lost 5 bases and the J segment 3 bases; nucleotides outside the gene matches: 3. The CDR3 region has the DNA TGTGCCAGCAGTTACACTAGCGGGGGCTACAATGAGCAGTTCTTC. This encodes CASSYTSGGYNEQFF. Based on the CDR3 plus reference TRBV2 and TRBJ2-1, the full variable domain is EPEVTQTPSHQVTQMGQEVILRCVPISNHLYFYWYRQILGQKVEFLVSFYNNEISEKSEIFDDQFSVERPDGSNFTLKIRSTKLEDSAMYFCASSYTSGGYNEQFFGPGTRLTVL.

The chain carries TRBV7-2 and TRBJ2-2; maybe TRBD1 (6 bases). V shed 1 base and J shed 5 bases, with 14 bases lying between them. The CDR3 totals 16 residues. The germline CDR1 and CDR2 sequences are SGHTA and FQGNSA. CDR3 nucleotides: TGTGCCAGCAGCTTAGAAGGCAGGGGAAAAACCGGGGAGCTGTTTTTT. Translated: CASSLEGRGKTGELFF.

This clone was found once. The chain couples TRBV2 to TRBJ2-1; 11 bases match TRBD2. Looked up from germline, CDR1 is SNHLY and CDR2 is FYNNEI. CDR3 size: 14 residues. With V trimmed by 6 bases and J by 15 bases, 13 bases remained unmatched. The CDR3: CASRPGLAAPGRFF. The CDR3 DNA sequence: TGTGCCAGCAGACCGGGACTAGCGGCACCCGGGAGGTTCTTC.

This chain uses TRBV10-3 with TRBJ2-3; 7 positions agree with TRBD2. The length of the CDR3 is 15 residues. With V trimmed by 4 bases and J by 6 bases, 10 bases remained unmatched. CDR1 and CDR2 (germline): ENHRY, SYGVKD. CDR3 nucleotide sequence: TGTGCCATCAGTGTCACGGGGAGGGCCCTCGATACGCAGTATTTT. This encodes CAISVTGRALDTQYF.